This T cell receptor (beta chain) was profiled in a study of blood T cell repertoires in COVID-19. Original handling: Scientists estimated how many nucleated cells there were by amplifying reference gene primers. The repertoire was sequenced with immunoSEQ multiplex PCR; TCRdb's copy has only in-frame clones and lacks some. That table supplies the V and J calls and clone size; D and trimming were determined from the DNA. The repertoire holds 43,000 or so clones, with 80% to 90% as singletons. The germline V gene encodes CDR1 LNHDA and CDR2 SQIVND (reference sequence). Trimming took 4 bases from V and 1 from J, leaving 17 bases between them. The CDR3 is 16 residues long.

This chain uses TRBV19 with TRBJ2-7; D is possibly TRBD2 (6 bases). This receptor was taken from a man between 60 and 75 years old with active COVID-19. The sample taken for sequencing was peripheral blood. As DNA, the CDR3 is TGTGCCAGTAGTAGTAGAGGCCGGGAGCTATCCTACGAGCAGTACTTC. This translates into CASSSRGRELSYEQYF.